The entry that follows covers one T cell receptor (beta chain) sequence. These data originate in a study of identical twins. TCRdb reanalysed the 5' RACE reads using MiXCR and keeps one entry per CDR3 protein. The data show 450,000 or so distinct CDR3 sequences, roughly a quarter seen once. Germline V gene sequence: CDR1 MNHNS, CDR2 SASEGT. The V gene end was trimmed by 5 bases and the J gene end by 8 bases; junction bases not matched to a gene: 8. The CDR3 has 13 residues. Separately, the same data were catalogued under a study of T cells expressing NK-cell markers.

The sequence was obtained from a young woman in good health. The chain uses TRBV6-1 and TRBJ1-2; 7 positions agree with TRBD1. The sample taken for sequencing was CD4+ T cells sorted from blood. The CDR3 sequence: CASSQQGMGGYTF. The CDR3 region has the DNA TGTGCCAGCAGTCAACAGGGGATGGGCGGCTACACCTTC.